This note documents a single TCR beta chain sequence. These data are taken from a study of control samples from healthy donors and cancer patients. The CDR3 has 14 residues. The germline gives CDR1 SNHLY, CDR2 FYNNEI. The V and J ends lost 4 bases and 1 base respectively, with 11 bases between them. Using immunoSEQ multiplex PCR, the repertoire was profiled, and TCRdb retains in-frame clones only, with some absent. The sample has 70,000 to 100,000 clones, about 89% seen once; the top ten hold 7.6%. The origin of this receptor is a woman in her sixties in good health. The chain couples TRBV2 to TRBJ2-7; D not resolved. Sequenced: blood. The CDR3 coding sequence is TGTGCCAGCAGTGTGAGTAGCTCTTCCTACGAGCAGTACTTC. Protein product: CASSVSSSSYEQYF. Full variable domain (rest looked up from reference TRBV2 and TRBJ2-7): EPEVTQTPSHQVTQMGQEVILRCVPISNHLYFYWYRQILGQKVEFLVSFYNNEISEKSEIFDDQFSVERPDGSNFTLKIRSTKLEDSAMYFCASSVSSSSYEQYFGPGTRLTVT.